This entry features one T cell receptor beta chain sequence. Germline-derived CDR1 and CDR2 are MNHEY and SVGAGI. Trimming pared 0 bases from V and 4 bases from J, leaving 9 bases between. The CDR3 length is 14 residues. The sample belongs to a study of control samples from healthy donors and cancer patients. The assay was immunoSEQ multiplex PCR, and TCRdb's table has in-frame clones only and misses some. The sample yields around 150,000 clones, roughly 94% seen once. The chain links TRBV6-5 to TRBJ1-2; perhaps TRBD1 as D (6 bases). The receptor was isolated from a woman between 35 and 50 years old in good health. Sequences were obtained from blood. The DNA of the CDR3 is TGTGCCAGCAGTTACTCGGGGGGCCTCTATGGCTACACCTTC. Residues: CASSYSGGLYGYTF.